This passage covers 9 T cell receptor beta chains from one sample sequenced in a study of T cells in women clearing cervical HPV infection. Some clones are missing from TCRdb's copy, which holds only in-frame ones; the method was immunoSEQ multiplex PCR. In all, the sample yields some 41,000 clones. Sequencing was performed on blood buffy coat. Every receptor here comes from a woman aged 18-70 years with a cervical HPV16 infection that either progressed to CIN3+ or cleared (not recorded which).

To note about this clone: The observed sequence ends 3 residues before the CDR3 terminus, with the missing tail filled in from the germline J gene. The chain is built from TRBV18 and TRBJ2-1; the match to TRBD1 covers 8 bases. Looked up from germline, CDR1 is KGHSH and CDR2 is LQKENI. V lost 1 base to trimming and J lost 7 bases; unmatched junction nucleotides: 0. This CDR3 is 13 amino acids long. CDR3 residues: CASSPRQGNEQFF. The part of the CDR3 DNA that was read is TGTGCCAGCTCACCACGACAGGGGAATGAG.

Notes on this clone: The read halts 3 residues ahead of the CDR3 end, with the missing end drawn from the germline J gene. The V call is TRBV20-1, the J call TRBJ2-5; the match to TRBD2 covers 12 bases. Trimming at V came to 0 bases and at J to 1 base, leaving 6 bases not matched to a gene. The CDR3 covers 17 residues. In germline, CDR1 is DFQATT, CDR2 SNEGSKA (reference sequence). Here the CDR3 reads CSARDRAGLAGQETQYF. CDR3 DNA (partial): TGCAGTGCTAGAGACCGAGCGGGACTAGCGGGCCAAGAGACC.

Comments on this clone: The CDR3 end falls 3 residues outside the read, so it is completed with the germline J gene. The V and J genes are TRBV10-1 and TRBJ1-2; D possibly corresponds to TRBD1 (5 bases). V shed 0 bases and J shed 4 bases, with 6 bases lying between them. This CDR3 contains 13 residues. Germline V gives CDR1 WNHNN, CDR2 SYGVQD (reference sequence). The sequenced CDR3 bases are TGCGCCAGCAGTGAGTCAGGGGCCTATGGC. Encoded protein: CASSESGAYG. The entire CDR3 is CASSESGAYGYTF.

On this clone itself: The read finishes 3 residues shy of the CDR3 end, and the germline J gene is used to complete it. This chain joins TRBV30 and TRBJ2-1; the match to TRBD2 covers 9 bases. CDR1 is GTSNPN and CDR2 is SVGIG in the germline V gene (reference sequence). V lost 2 bases and J lost 6; bases outside the gene matches: 8. This CDR3 spans 15 amino acids. The CDR3 region is CAWSITSGHRNEQFF. The CDR3 DNA, read in part, is TGTGCCTGGAGTATCACTAGCGGGCACCGCAATGAG.

On this clone itself: Coverage ceases 3 residues before the CDR3 finishes, and the germline J gene fills in the end. J is TRBJ2-1 and V is TRBV7-3; D is ambiguous. The CDR3 has 16 amino acids. The germline gives CDR1 SGHTA, CDR2 FQGTGA. Trimming pared 2 bases from V and 3 bases from J, leaving 14 bases between. The CDR3 DNA, read in part, is TGTGCCAGCAGCTTAGGAAGTGACTCAAACTACAATGAG. Translating gives CASSLGSDSNYNE. The entire CDR3 is CASSLGSDSNYNEQFF. The full variable domain, its missing parts supplied by reference TRBV7-3 and TRBJ2-1, is GAGVSQTPSNKVTEKGKYVELRCDPISGHTALYWYRQSLGQGPEFLIYFQGTGAADDSGLPNDRFFAVRPEGSVSTLKIQRTERGDSAVYLCASSLGSDSNYNEQFFGPGTRLTVL.

Partial CDR3 DNA: TGTGCCACTGCGGGCCAAGTTGACGGAAGCTCCTACGAG. Protein product: CATAGQVDGSSYE. The whole CDR3 sequence is CATAGQVDGSSYEQYF. The chain has TRBV15 and TRBJ2-7, with D perhaps TRBD2 (5 bases). The CDR3 end falls 3 residues outside the read, so it is completed with the germline J gene. The CDR3 length is 16 residues. V was shortened by 9 bases and J by 0 bases, with 21 bases between the two germline ends. Germline V gene lookup returns CDR1 LNHNV and CDR2 YYDKDF (reference sequence).

On this clone itself: The sequence runs out 3 residues before the end of the CDR3; the remainder is reconstructed from the germline J gene. This chain uses TRBV7-3 with TRBJ2-3; 8 bases fit TRBD2. V lost 5 bases and J lost 2; bases outside the gene matches: 12. The CDR3 consists of 17 residues. Germline V gene sequence: CDR1 SGHTA, CDR2 FQGTGA. Partial CDR3 DNA: TGTGCCAGCAGCCCCATAGTCCTAGCGGGCCTCACAGATACG. This gives the protein CASSPIVLAGLTDT. The entire CDR3 protein reads CASSPIVLAGLTDTQYF.

Turning to this clone: The read halts 3 residues ahead of the CDR3 end, with the missing end drawn from the germline J gene. Other DNA variants within this sample encode the same CDR3. The chain has TRBV2 and TRBJ2-5, with TRBD2 matching 11 bases. V was pared by 6 bases and J by 7 bases, with 7 bases of the junction left unmatched. Germline values: CDR1 SNHLY, CDR2 FYNNEI. The CDR3 contains 14 residues. The CDR3 bases that were read are TGTGCCAGCAGGGGGGGGCTAGCGGGAGGGACC. This sequence encodes CASRGGLAGGT. The whole CDR3 region reads CASRGGLAGGTQYF. Combining the CDR3 with reference TRBV2 and TRBJ2-5 gives the whole variable domain EPEVTQTPSHQVTQMGQEVILRCVPISNHLYFYWYRQILGQKVEFLVSFYNNEISEKSEIFDDQFSVERPDGSNFTLKIRSTKLEDSAMYFCASRGGLAGGTQYFGPGTRLLVL.

Turning to this clone: Sequencing ends 3 residues short of the CDR3 end; the germline J gene provides the rest. The V gene is TRBV19, the J gene TRBJ2-1, with a possible D match to TRBD2 (5 bases). CDR3 size: 20 residues. The germline gives CDR1 LNHDA, CDR2 SQIVND (reference sequence). V lost 2 bases, J lost 3 bases, and 26 bases lay in between. The CDR3 reads CASSILYDTEGSNLYNEQFF. CDR3 DNA, as far as it was read: TGTGCCAGTAGTATACTATATGACACCGAGGGCTCGAACCTCTACAATGAG.